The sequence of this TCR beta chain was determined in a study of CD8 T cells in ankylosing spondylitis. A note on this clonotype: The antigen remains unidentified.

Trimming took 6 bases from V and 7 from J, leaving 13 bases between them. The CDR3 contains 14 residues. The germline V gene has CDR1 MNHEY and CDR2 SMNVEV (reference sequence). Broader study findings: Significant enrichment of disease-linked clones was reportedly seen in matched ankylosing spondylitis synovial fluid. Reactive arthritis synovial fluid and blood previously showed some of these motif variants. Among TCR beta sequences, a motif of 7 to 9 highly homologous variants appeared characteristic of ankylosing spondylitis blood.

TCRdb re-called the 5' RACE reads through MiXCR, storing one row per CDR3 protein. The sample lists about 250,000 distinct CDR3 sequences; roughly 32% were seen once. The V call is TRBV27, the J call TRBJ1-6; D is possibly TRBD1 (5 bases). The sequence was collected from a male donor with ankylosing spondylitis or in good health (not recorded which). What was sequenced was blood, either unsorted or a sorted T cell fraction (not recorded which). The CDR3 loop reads CASRIGTGNSPLHF. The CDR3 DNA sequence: TGTGCCAGCAGAATCGGGACGGGGAATTCACCCCTCCACTTT.